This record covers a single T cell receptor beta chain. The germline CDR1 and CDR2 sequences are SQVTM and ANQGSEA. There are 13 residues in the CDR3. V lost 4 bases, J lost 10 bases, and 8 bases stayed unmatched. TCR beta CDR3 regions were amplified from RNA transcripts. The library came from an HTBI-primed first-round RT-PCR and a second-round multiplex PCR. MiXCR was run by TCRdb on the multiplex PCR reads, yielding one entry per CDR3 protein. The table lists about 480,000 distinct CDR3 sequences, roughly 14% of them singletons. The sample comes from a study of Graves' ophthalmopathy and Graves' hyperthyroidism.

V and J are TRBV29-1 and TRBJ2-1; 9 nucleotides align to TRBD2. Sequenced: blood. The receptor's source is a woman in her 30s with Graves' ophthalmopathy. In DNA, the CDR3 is TGCAGCGTTGCGGCGCGGGAGGGTCGGGAGCAGTTCTTC. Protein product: CSVAAREGREQFF.